These T cell receptor beta chains were read from a single sample in a study of a mutant IDH1 vaccine in newly diagnosed glioma. These receptors' targets are unknown. Using immunoSEQ multiplex PCR, the repertoire was profiled, and TCRdb retains in-frame clones only, with some absent. The sample yields some 33,000 clones, about three fifths seen once. The sequencing used PBMCs, collected from a glioma patient whose treatment included an IDH1 peptide vaccine. Receptors originate from a woman aged 18-35 years with glioma. Both conserved end residues are part of each CDR3. D genes are given only for firm matches. Size tells how often a clone was seen (once, few, many) or the class of an expanded clone, and some rows leave it out.

size: -; J: TRBJ2-3; V: TRBV4-3; D: -; DNA: TGCGCCAGCAGCCAAGTTAGAGTCACAGATACGCAGTATTTT; CDR3: CASSQVRVTDTQYF
size: few; J: TRBJ1-2; V: TRBV9; D: TRBD1; DNA: TGTGCCAGCAGCCCGGGACAGGGCCTTGGTGGCTACACCTTC; CDR3: CASSPGQGLGGYTF
size: -; J: TRBJ1-1; V: TRBV6-5; D: -; DNA: TGTGCCAGCAGTTGGAGGAACACTGAAGCTTTCTTT; CDR3: CASSWRNTEAFF
size: -; J: TRBJ2-1; V: TRBV27; D: -; DNA: TGTGCCACTGGCTACAATGAGCAGTTCTTC; CDR3: CATGYNEQFF
size: once; J: TRBJ2-3; V: TRBV7-6; D: -; DNA: TGTGCCAGCAGCTTAGGGCAGGGACACACAGATACGCAGTATTTT; CDR3: CASSLGQGHTDTQYF
size: -; J: TRBJ2-5; V: TRBV5-1; D: -; DNA: TGCGCCAGCAGCTCCGTTTATAAAGAGACCCAGTACTTC; CDR3: CASSSVYKETQYF
size: few; J: TRBJ2-5; V: TRBV28; D: -; DNA: TGTGCCAGCAGTACATATTTACAAGAGACCCAGTACTTC; CDR3: CASSTYLQETQYF
size: few; J: TRBJ1-2; V: TRBV6-5; D: -; DNA: TGTGCCACCTGTCCAGCGGGGTACTATGGCTACACCTTC; CDR3: CATCPAGYYGYTF
size: -; J: TRBJ1-5; V: TRBV4-3; D: -; DNA: TGCGCCAGCAGCCCCGACGGGGGGCTAGGTCAGCCCCAGCATTTT; CDR3: CASSPDGGLGQPQHF
size: few; J: TRBJ2-7; V: TRBV29-1; D: TRBD1; DNA: TGCAGCGTCGTACCGGGACAGGGATCCTACGAGCAGTACTTC; CDR3: CSVVPGQGSYEQYF
size: -; J: TRBJ2-7; V: TRBV18; D: -; DNA: TGTGCCAGCTCCCCGAACGGACAGTCGGAGGAGCAGTACTTC; CDR3: CASSPNGQSEEQYF
size: -; J: TRBJ2-2; V: TRBV14; D: TRBD2; DNA: TGTGCCAGCAGTCGGACTAGCGGGAGGAACGGCGGGGAGCTGTTTTTT; CDR3: CASSRTSGRNGGELFF
size: -; J: TRBJ2-4; V: TRBV7-9; D: -; DNA: TGTGCCAGCAGCTTCGCAGACATTCAGTACTTC; CDR3: CASSFADIQYF
size: -; J: TRBJ2-3; V: TRBV7-2; D: TRBD2; DNA: TGTGCCAGCAGCCGCGAATGGGCGGGGGGCACGGATACGCAGTATTTT; CDR3: CASSREWAGGTDTQYF
size: -; J: TRBJ2-7; V: TRBV27; D: TRBD1; DNA: TGTGCCAGCGGCCCGACAGGGTTACACGAGCAGTACTTC; CDR3: CASGPTGLHEQYF